This T cell receptor (beta chain) was identified during a study of tumor-infiltrating lymphocytes in glioblastoma multiforme. Three nested ARM-PCR rounds with V-beta and C-beta primers built TCRB libraries. TCRB-specific cDNA synthesis used 0.5 to 0.65 ug of total RNA. Unique molecular identifiers were not described for the libraries. TCRdb used MiXCR to reprocess the multiplex PCR reads, holding one entry per CDR3 protein. Found here are about 10,000 distinct CDR3 sequences, 55% to 80% of them singletons; the top ten hold about 30%. Note on this clonotype: Its antigen is undetermined. The junction and the germline gene differ at one end; a read error may be behind it.

Study results and caveats: Functional subtype sorting of these T cells was not performed. Unequal TCR RNA per T cell might skew measured clone sizes.

This receptor was obtained from a male donor with glioblastoma. What was sequenced was brain tumor tissue.

For the CDR3, the DNA is TGTGCCAGCATCGCTAACCGGTATGTTAATGAAAAACTGCTTTTT. Translation: CASIANRYVNEKLLF. This sequence joins TRBV5-4 and TRBJ1-4; D is undetermined. Germline lookup yields CDR1 SGHNT and CDR2 YYREEE (reference sequence). The CDR3 extends over 15 amino acids. Filled out from reference TRBV5-4 and TRBJ1-4, the complete variable domain reads ETGVTQSPTHLIKTRGQQVTLRCSSQSGHNTVSWYQQALGQGPQFIFQYYREEENGRGNFPPRFSGLQFPNYSSELNVNALELDDSALYLCASIANRYVNEKLLFGSGTQLSVL.